One T cell receptor beta chain is described in this entry. The antigen is undetermined. Sequence at one end of the junction differs from germline and may be a read error. This entry belongs to a study of identical twins' blood T cells. General study findings and limits: Twin similarity might stem from environmental factors, not only genetics. Twins shared more top CDR3 clonotypes than unrelated donors did.

The CDR3 is 13 amino acids. Germline V gene sequence: CDR1 LNHDA, CDR2 SQIVND (reference sequence). A previously described protocol, modified, built RNA-based TCR cDNA libraries. TCRdb reprocessed the 5' RACE reads via MiXCR and lists one record per CDR3 protein. The profile shows 350,000 to 450,000 distinct CDR3 sequences, more than 25% of them singletons. The specimen sequenced was PBMCs. The chain is built from TRBV19 and TRBJ2-7; 7 bases map to TRBD2. The clonotype was recovered from a woman aged 18-55 years in good health. In DNA, the CDR3 is TGTGCCATTAGTATGCGGGGGATCTACGAGCAGTACTTC. Amino acids: CAISMRGIYEQYF.